The source of this T cell receptor beta chain is a study of shared clonotypes between healthy human individuals. Findings and caveats of the study: When compared with the clonotypes that were shared by all four sorted-subset donors, the non-shared clonotypes turned out to have lower generation probabilities.

This clone was counted a few times. Its antigen is not known. It was into CD45RA+ naive and CD45RA-negative memory subsets that the CD4+ cells were split. Germline V gene data show CDR1 as LNHDA and CDR2 as SQIVND (reference sequence). The ends lost 7 bases at V and 4 bases at J; junction bases unmatched: 8. The CDR3 loop spans 15 amino acids. Assay used: immunoSEQ multiplex PCR; TCRdb lists only in-frame clones, some missing. The table records some 2,500,000 clones, around 92% of them present only once. This sequence joins TRBV19 and TRBJ1-1; 11 positions match TRBD1. The clonotype originates from a man aged 18 to 30 in good health. Some clones in this sample may be carry-over from other donors' samples. The sample was naive CD4+ T cells from PBMCs. Subset noted: CD45RA+ positively selected. Here the CDR3 DNA reads TGTGCCAGTAATACCCCCGGGACAGGGGGCACTGAAGCTTTCTTT. Its protein is CASNTPGTGGTEAFF.